This is a list of T cell receptor beta chains from one sample in a study of control samples from healthy donors and cancer patients. Here immunoSEQ multiplex PCR was the method, and the copy in TCRdb shows in-frame clones only, minus some. Here the sample spans fewer than 200,000 clones, 85% to 95% being singletons. Specimen: blood. The receptors originated from a woman in her sixties or seventies in good health. The CDR3 runs from the conserved cysteine through the conserved F or W. Fields, in order: V gene, D gene, J gene, CDR3 protein, CDR3 DNA. The D gene is left open where the match is weak.

>TRBV4-2|.|TRBJ2-3
CASSQFRDASTDTQYF
TGTGCCAGCAGCCAATTCCGGGATGCAAGCACAGATACGCAGTATTTT
>TRBV6-4|.|TRBJ2-1
CASSDVLQGGEQFF
TGTGCCAGCAGTGACGTATTACAGGGAGGCGAGCAGTTCTTC
>TRBV12-5|.|TRBJ2-7
CASARKGTDYEQYF
TGTGCTAGTGCCCGAAAAGGGACGGACTACGAGCAGTACTTC
>TRBV6-6|.|TRBJ2-2
CASSQSTGELFF
TGTGCCAGCAGCCAGAGCACCGGGGAGCTGTTTTTT
>TRBV7-2|.|TRBJ2-7
CASSLDRRWMEQYF
TGTGCCAGCAGCCTGGACAGACGTTGGATGGAGCAGTACTTC
>TRBV6-2/TRBV6-3|TRBD1|TRBJ1-2
CASSTGQGSYGYTF
TGTGCCAGCAGTACTGGACAGGGTAGCTATGGCTACACCTTC
>TRBV19|.|TRBJ1-1
CASSMTLEQVNTEAFF
TGTGCCAGTAGTATGACCTTAGAACAGGTGAACACTGAAGCTTTCTTT
>TRBV19|TRBD1|TRBJ2-3
CASRTGTGAADTQYF
TGTGCCAGTAGGACCGGGACAGGGGCCGCAGATACGCAGTATTTT
>TRBV10-2|TRBD1|TRBJ2-7
CASGGTGSSEQYF
TGCGCCAGCGGGGGGACAGGGTCGAGTGAGCAGTACTTC
>TRBV7-9|.|TRBJ2-7
CASSAPSGQGGAYEQYF
TGTGCCAGCAGCGCCCCGTCCGGGCAAGGGGGGGCCTACGAGCAGTACTTC
>TRBV5-1|.|TRBJ1-2
CASSLGGTYIWGYTF
TGCGCCAGCAGCTTGGGTGGAACCTATATATGGGGCTACACCTTC
>TRBV5-1|.|TRBJ2-2
CASSRLVGGKAGELFF
TGCGCCAGCAGCCGGCTTGTAGGGGGTAAGGCCGGGGAGCTGTTTTTT
>TRBV15|TRBD1|TRBJ2-2
CATSRDPYSGTGAGELFF
TGTGCCACCAGCAGAGATCCATACTCCGGGACAGGGGCCGGGGAGCTGTTTTTT
>TRBV3-1/TRBV3-2|.|TRBJ2-1
CASSPRVRLGEQFF
TGTGCCAGCAGCCCGCGGGTCCGACTGGGTGAGCAGTTCTTC